A single sample gave rise to the 6 T cell receptor beta chains below, sequenced in a study of blood T cell repertoires in COVID-19. Generated by immunoSEQ multiplex PCR, the TCRdb table keeps only in-frame clones and is missing some. This sample has about 200,000 clones, with 65% to 85% found just once. The source material was peripheral blood. These receptors originate from a woman older than 75 with acute or convalescent COVID-19.

The chain joins TRBV6-5 to TRBJ2-7; D possibly corresponds to TRBD2 (7 bases). V dropped 6 bases and J dropped 5 bases, with 17 bases sitting between them. From germline, CDR1 is MNHEY and CDR2 SVGAGI. The CDR3 is 14 residues long. The CDR3 protein is CASSRSGGVNEQYF. The CDR3 nucleotides are TGTGCCAGCAGCCGATCGGGGGGCGTAAACGAGCAGTACTTC.

V gene TRBV21-1 combines with J gene TRBJ2-1; TRBD1 reflects the table's D call only, with no check against the DNA. TRBV21-1 is a known pseudogene. This CDR3 has 14 amino acids. The chain's CDR3 is CASRDPTGDNEQFF. Here the CDR3 DNA reads TGTGCCAGCAGAGACCCGACAGGGGACAATGAGCAGTTCTTC.

The chain has TRBV3-1 (or the pseudogene TRBV3-2) and TRBJ2-1; 11 nucleotides match TRBD2. The CDR3 consists of 17 residues. Losses at the gene ends were 4 bases for V and 0 bases for J; bases not matched to a gene: 5. Germline V gene sequence: CDR1 LGHDT, CDR2 YNNKEL (reference sequence). The CDR3: CASSRGSGRDSYNEQFF. The CDR3 DNA follows: TGTGCCAGCAGCCGGGGTAGCGGGAGGGACTCCTACAATGAGCAGTTCTTC.

This chain connects TRBV7-9 to TRBJ2-5; 9 bases are shared with TRBD1. Germline values: CDR1 SEHNR, CDR2 FQNEAQ (reference sequence). J gave up 5 bases and V 5 bases, and 15 bases lay outside the gene matches. This CDR3 spans 17 amino acids. Here the CDR3 DNA reads TGTGCCAGCAGCCCAGGGGGACAGGGCTCTAGGAGGGAGACCCAGTACTTC. The encoded protein is CASSPGGQGSRRETQYF.

The chain combines TRBV3-1 (or the pseudogene TRBV3-2) with TRBJ2-7; 9 bases are shared with TRBD1. The V and J ends lost 3 bases and 2 bases, in that order; junction bases with no gene match: 5. The CDR3 runs 15 residues. Germline V gene sequence: CDR1 LGHDT, CDR2 YNNKEL (reference sequence). The CDR3 region is CASSQSGTGTYEQYF. The CDR3, as DNA: TGTGCCAGCAGCCAGTCCGGGACAGGGACCTACGAGCAGTACTTC.

This chain connects TRBV5-1 to TRBJ1-5; TRBD1 agrees at 12 bases. Germline V gene lookup returns CDR1 SGHRS and CDR2 YFSETQ. The V and J ends lost 0 bases and 3 bases, in that order; junction bases with no gene match: 7. CDR3 size: 18 residues. CDR3 DNA: TGCGCCAGCAGCTTGGCACCGGGACAGGGGGCTTCCAATCAGCCCCAGCATTTT. Protein product: CASSLAPGQGASNQPQHF.